A single sample gave rise to the 3 T cell receptor beta chains below, sequenced in a study of cytomegalovirus exposure and HLA in healthy donors. PCR employed 60 Vbeta and 13 Jbeta primers. TCRdb keeps only in-frame clones here, not all; method: immunoSEQ multiplex PCR. The table records 150,000 to 200,000 clones, 65% to 80% of them present only once. The sequenced material came from PBMCs. These receptors came from a woman aged 45-59 years in good health and CMV-seropositive.

The V gene is TRBV27, the J gene TRBJ2-6; TRBD2 aligns across 7 bases. V shed 5 bases and J 0 bases; nucleotides not matched to a gene: 7. CDR3 length: 17 amino acids. Germline V lookup: CDR1 MNHEY, CDR2 SMNVEV (reference sequence). The CDR3 DNA reads as TGTGCCAGCAGTACGCACGGGGGGATCTCTGGGGCCAACGTCCTGACTTTC. Its translation: CASSTHGGISGANVLTF.

The V call is TRBV30, the J call TRBJ2-1, with D possibly being TRBD2 (6 bases). Germline values: CDR1 GTSNPN, CDR2 SVGIG (reference sequence). V was trimmed by 7 bases and J by 4 bases, leaving 14 bases between them. This CDR3 contains 13 residues. The CDR3 here is CASAPGLYNEQFF. DNA of the CDR3: TGTGCCTCGGCCCCGGGACTTTACAATGAGCAGTTCTTC.

Only one count was recorded for this clone. This sequence joins TRBV18 and TRBJ1-2; D is undetermined. The V end was cut by 3 bases, the J end by 1 base, with 15 bases between. CDR3 size: 16 residues. The germline CDR1 and CDR2 sequences are KGHSH and LQKENI. The CDR3 loop is CASSPGVGTNNYGYTF. In nucleotides, the CDR3 is TGTGCCAGCTCACCCGGGGTCGGAACGAATAACTATGGCTACACCTTC. The whole variable domain, remainder taken from reference TRBV18 and TRBJ1-2, is NAGVMQNPRHLVRRRGQEARLRCSPMKGHSHVYWYRQLPEEGLKFMVYLQKENIIDESGMPKERFSAEFPKEGPSILRIQQVVRGDSAAYFCASSPGVGTNNYGYTFGSGTRLTVV.